Below, 27 T cell receptor beta chains from the same sample are listed, as sequenced in a study of shared clonotypes between healthy human individuals. Repertoires were generated with immunoSEQ multiplex PCR, while TCRdb's copy carries only in-frame clones and drops some. The table has over 850,000 clones, 70% to 80% seen once. The sequenced material came from memory CD4+ T cells from PBMCs. Subset: CD45RA-negative fraction. Receptors originate from a man between 18 and 35 years old in good health. Some clones in this sample may be carry-over from other donors' samples.

The chain is built from TRBV6-1 and TRBJ1-2, with D possibly being TRBD1 (5 bases). Germline V gene lookup returns CDR1 MNHNS and CDR2 SASEGT. The germline V and J ends were trimmed by 2 bases and 8 bases, with 15 bases remaining between them. This CDR3 has 14 residues. The DNA of the CDR3 is TGTGCCAGCAGTGAATGGGGCAGGGTTAACGGCTACACCTTC. As protein: CASSEWGRVNGYTF.

This chain uses TRBV28 with TRBJ2-7, with unresolved D. The V end was cut by 6 bases, the J end by 4 bases, with 7 bases between. CDR1 is MDHEN and CDR2 is SYDVKM in the germline V gene. The CDR3 is 11 residues long. CDR3 DNA sequence: TGTGCCAGCAGACTCCTATACGAGCAGTACTTC. Amino acid sequence: CASRLLYEQYF.

This clone was picked up a small number of times. This sequence joins TRBV5-4 and TRBJ1-2; 8 bases line up with TRBD1. V lost 5 bases, J lost 8 bases, and 11 bases stayed unmatched. This CDR3 is 14 amino acids long. Germline V gene lookup returns CDR1 SGHNT and CDR2 YYREEE (reference sequence). The CDR3 loop reads CASSLPGGIEGYTF. CDR3 DNA sequence: TGTGCCAGCAGTCTGCCAGGGGGCATTGAAGGCTACACCTTC.

The CDR3 DNA reads as TGTGCCAGCAGTTTGAGGGACCCCGAGGATACGCAGTATTTT. Its protein product is CASSLRDPEDTQYF. The chain recombines TRBV27 with TRBJ2-3; D assignment may be TRBD1 or TRBD2 (5 bases each). The CDR3 is 14 amino acids. V was trimmed by 3 bases and J by 6 bases, leaving 13 bases between them. Germline CDR1 MNHEY, CDR2 SMNVEV (reference sequence).

The rearrangement joins TRBV5-6 to TRBJ1-2, with D hard to call. The CDR3 has 15 amino acids. V was cut by 4 bases and J by 8 bases, with 21 bases left in between. Germline CDR1 and CDR2: SGHDT and YYEEEE. Written as DNA, the CDR3 is TGTGCCAGCAGCCTGTCGGGGAGCGGGAGAGGGGGCTACACCTTC. It is translated as CASSLSGSGRGGYTF.

The chain employs TRBV7-3 and TRBJ2-3; D possibly corresponds to TRBD1 (7 bases). This CDR3 has 14 amino acids. V dropped 4 bases and J dropped 3 bases, with 11 bases sitting between them. Germline assignment: CDR1 SGHTA and CDR2 FQGTGA. CDR3 DNA sequence: TGTGCCAGCAGCTCACAGGGGAGGACAGATACGCAGTATTTT. Protein product: CASSSQGRTDTQYF.

This chain links TRBV25-1 with TRBJ2-6, with 7 nucleotides matching TRBD1. Germline V gene sequence: CDR1 MGHDK, CDR2 SYGVNS. The CDR3 length is 15 residues. Unmatched junction bases numbered 0, after V lost 2 bases and J lost 2 bases. In nucleotides, the CDR3 is TGTGCCAGCAGTGAACAGGGGGCTGGGGCCAACGTCCTGACTTTC. It translates to CASSEQGAGANVLTF.

The rearrangement joins TRBV7-3 to TRBJ1-1; D is uncertain. The CDR3 spans 12 residues. V was cut by 4 bases and J by 1 base, with 4 bases left in between. Per germline, CDR1 SGHTA and CDR2 FQGTGA. The CDR3 nucleotides read TGTGCCAGCAGCTCCACGAACACTGAAGCTTTCTTT. Translation gives CASSSTNTEAFF.

The V and J genes are TRBV9 and TRBJ2-3, with TRBD2 matching 9 bases. The CDR3 length is 17 residues. After removal of 4 bases from V and 4 bases from J, the junction contained 13 bases not matched to a gene. Germline V gives CDR1 SGDLS, CDR2 YYNGEE. The CDR3 protein is CASSRGTGTSLADTQYF. DNA for the CDR3: TGTGCCAGCAGCCGGGGAACCGGGACTAGCCTCGCAGATACGCAGTATTTT.

The chain joins TRBV21-1 to TRBJ2-1; the table's D call, TRBD2, was not checked against the DNA. TRBV21-1 is described as a pseudogene. The CDR3 has 17 residues. CDR3 DNA sequence: TGTGCCAGCAGCAAGTTCGAGCGGAAGAGCTCCTACAATGAGCAGTTCTTC. Encoded protein: CASSKFERKSSYNEQFF.

The chain uses TRBV7-8 and TRBJ1-2; D remains unclear. V lost 1 base to trimming and J lost 5 bases, with 8 bases between them. Germline V gene lookup returns CDR1 SGHVS and CDR2 FQNEAQ. The CDR3 is 13 amino acids. The CDR3 nucleotides read TGTGCCAGCAGCTTAGTCTCGGGGTATGGCTACACCTTC. Its protein product is CASSLVSGYGYTF. Together with reference TRBV7-8 and TRBJ1-2, the CDR3 gives the full variable domain: GAGVSQSPRYKVAKRGQDVALRCDPISGHVSLFWYQQALGQGPEFLTYFQNEAQLDKSGLPSDRFFAERPEGSVSTLKIQRTQQEDSAVYLCASSLVSGYGYTFGSGTRLTVV.

The table lists this clone with many counts. CDR3 DNA sequence: TGTGCCAGCAGCGTAGGATTAGGGGTCAGCCACCAGTACTTC. Its protein product is CASSVGLGVSHQYF. The V call is TRBV9, the J call TRBJ2-7, with D possibly being TRBD1 (5 bases). V lost 0 bases and J 10 bases, leaving 17 bases between the germline ends. CDR1 and CDR2 (germline): SGDLS, YYNGEE. This CDR3 region has 14 residues.

This clone came up once. Distinct nucleotide sequences in the sample also encode this CDR3. The chain uses TRBV7-2 and TRBJ1-4; D not certain. There are 14 residues in the CDR3. Germline V gives CDR1 SGHTA, CDR2 FQGNSA. Between the trimmed V and J ends, which lost 1 base and 3 bases, there was a span of 6 bases. The CDR3 spells CASSLGRANEKLFF. As DNA, the CDR3 is TGTGCCAGCAGCTTAGGAAGGGCTAATGAAAAACTGTTTTTT.

As to this clone: A far larger clone is off by one base, so a read error is likely. Additional DNA sequences in this sample encode the identical CDR3. The chain joins TRBV30 to TRBJ2-5; no firm D call. The CDR3 extends over 11 amino acids. Deletions cut 4 bases from V and 2 bases from J, with 5 bases between. Germline V lookup: CDR1 GTSNPN, CDR2 SVGIG (reference sequence). Written as DNA, the CDR3 is TGTGCCTGGACAGGACAAGAGACCCAGTACTTC. It codes for CAWTGQETQYF.

This sequence joins TRBV7-3 and TRBJ2-3; D is undetermined. Trimming took 5 bases from V and 4 from J, leaving 13 bases between them. Germline V gene data show CDR1 as SGHTA and CDR2 as FQGTGA. The length of the CDR3 is 14 residues. CDR3 region: CASSQGSFADTQYF. CDR3 nucleotide sequence: TGTGCCAGCAGCCAAGGTAGTTTCGCAGATACGCAGTATTTT. The full variable domain, completed using reference TRBV7-3 and TRBJ2-3, is GAGVSQTPSNKVTEKGKYVELRCDPISGHTALYWYRQSLGQGPEFLIYFQGTGAADDSGLPNDRFFAVRPEGSVSTLKIQRTERGDSAVYLCASSQGSFADTQYFGPGTRLTVL.

The CDR3 nucleotides read TGTGCCAGCGGGACTAGCGGGAGTAAGACCCAGTACTTC. It encodes CASGTSGSKTQYF. The chain is built from TRBV19 and TRBJ2-5; 14 bases align to TRBD2. The CDR3 has 13 amino acids. Germline loops: CDR1 LNHDA, CDR2 SQIVND (reference sequence). V gave up 9 bases and J gave up 6 bases; unmatched junction bases: 3.

This rearrangement joins TRBV7-2 to TRBJ2-2; the D is unclear. The ends were cut back, 1 base at V and 6 bases at J, with 6 bases in the middle. The CDR3 consists of 13 residues. Per the germline V gene, CDR1 is SGHTA and CDR2 is FQGNSA. This CDR3 is CASSLGVPGELFF. The DNA for the CDR3 is TGTGCCAGCAGCTTAGGGGTGCCCGGGGAGCTGTTTTTT.

This clone occurred once. The chain employs TRBV27 and TRBJ2-7, with TRBD2 matching over 10 bases. Germline V CDR1 and CDR2: MNHEY, SMNVEV (reference sequence). The length of the CDR3 is 15 residues. The V and J ends lost 5 bases and 3 bases, in that order; junction bases with no gene match: 7. CDR3 DNA sequence: TGTGCCAGCAGTAAACCTAGCGGGAGCCTCTACGAGCAGTACTTC. This encodes CASSKPSGSLYEQYF.

The chain carries TRBV11-2 and TRBJ2-3; D is unclear. The CDR3 has 12 residues. Germline CDR1 and CDR2: SGHAT and FQNNGV. V lost 6 bases to trimming and J lost 5 bases, with 9 bases between them. The CDR3 here is CASSMSRDTQYF. The CDR3 nucleotides read TGTGCCAGCAGTATGAGTCGAGATACGCAGTATTTT.

The rearrangement uses TRBV28 and TRBJ2-2; D gene uncertain. This CDR3 spans 12 amino acids. CDR1 and CDR2 (germline): MDHEN, SYDVKM. V was trimmed by 6 bases and J by 4 bases, leaving 6 bases between them. The chain's CDR3 is CASRPGTGELFF. The CDR3 DNA follows: TGTGCCAGCAGGCCAGGCACCGGGGAGCTGTTTTTT.

The V gene is TRBV5-1, the J gene TRBJ1-5; 9 nucleotides agree with TRBD1. The CDR3 loop spans 15 amino acids. Germline loops: CDR1 SGHRS, CDR2 YFSETQ. With V trimmed by 4 bases and J by 2 bases, 4 bases remained unmatched. The DNA of the CDR3 is TGCGCCAGCAGCCAGGGACAGGGAGGCAATCAGCCCCAGCATTTT. It codes for CASSQGQGGNQPQHF.

The genes are TRBV5-4 and TRBJ2-5, with 9 nucleotides matching TRBD1. Trimming cost V 5 bases and J 4 bases; bases outside gene matches: 6. This CDR3 region has 14 residues. CDR1 is SGHNT, CDR2 YYREEE, per germline (reference sequence). The CDR3: CASRAGDRAETQYF. DNA for the CDR3: TGTGCCAGCAGGGCCGGGGACAGGGCAGAGACCCAGTACTTC.

The chain joins TRBV7-8 to TRBJ2-2, with a possible D match to TRBD1 (5 bases). Germline V gene lookup returns CDR1 SGHVS and CDR2 FQNEAQ. The V and J ends lost 3 bases and 2 bases respectively, with 10 bases between them. The CDR3 sequence is 15 residues long. DNA of the CDR3: TGTGCCAGCAGCTTCAGGGCCCAAAACACCGGGGAGCTGTTTTTT. Translated: CASSFRAQNTGELFF.

The CDR3 DNA reads as TGTGCCAGCAGCGTCACGACAGGGGTGTCTAGAAGAAGTGAAAAACTGTTTTTT. It yields the protein CASSVTTGVSRRSEKLFF. The V and J genes are TRBV9 and TRBJ1-4; 8 positions agree with TRBD1. Germline loops: CDR1 SGDLS, CDR2 YYNGEE. The ends lost 2 bases at V and 7 bases at J; junction bases unmatched: 16. This CDR3 is 18 amino acids long.

The chain carries TRBV6-6 and TRBJ2-5; D may match TRBD1 or TRBD2 (5 bases each). Germline V gene data show CDR1 as MNHNY and CDR2 as SVGAGI (reference sequence). Trimming took off 7 bases at V and 5 bases at J, with 8 bases between the two ends. The CDR3 covers 11 residues. The CDR3 DNA follows: TGTGCCAGCACCAGGGACGAGACCCAGTACTTC. It codes for CASTRDETQYF.

The chain joins TRBV9 to TRBJ2-4; the match to TRBD2 covers 10 bases. After removal of 0 bases from V and 13 bases from J, the junction contained 7 bases not matched to a gene. Germline loops: CDR1 SGDLS, CDR2 YYNGEE. This CDR3 contains 14 residues. The chain's CDR3 is CASSVGTSGTSQYF. CDR3 bases: TGTGCCAGCAGCGTAGGAACTAGCGGGACATCCCAGTACTTC.

The chain combines TRBV19 with TRBJ1-4, with TRBD1 as a possible D gene (6 bases). Germline values: CDR1 LNHDA, CDR2 SQIVND (reference sequence). The CDR3 consists of 15 residues. Trimming shortened V by 4 bases and J by 3 bases, and 12 bases separated the two germline ends. DNA of the CDR3: TGTGCCAGTAGTAAAACCAGGGGTGCTAATGAAAAACTGTTTTTT. Its translation is CASSKTRGANEKLFF.